The 14 T cell receptor beta chains presented below share a single source sample, sequenced in a study of blood T cells in healthy people across ages. A J-beta primer mix and a sample-barcoded 5' primer were used in a second PCR of about 7 to 12 cycles. TCRdb re-called the 5' RACE reads through MiXCR, storing one row per CDR3 protein. In the table there are about 800,000 distinct CDR3 sequences, 20% to 25% of which are singletons. These sequences were also reported in another study, on T cells of mothers and their children.

Material: blood. The receptor set was obtained from a boy aged 10-17 years in good health.

The chain has TRBV18 and TRBJ1-5, with D possibly TRBD1 on 5 matching bases. V was pared by 2 bases and J by 7 bases, with 24 bases between. This CDR3 region has 18 residues. Germline V lookup: CDR1 KGHSH, CDR2 LQKENI. CDR3 protein: CASSPLGQASGRGQPQHF. CDR3 bases: TGTGCCAGCTCACCATTGGGGCAAGCGTCAGGGCGAGGGCAGCCCCAGCATTTT.

This rearrangement joins TRBV18 to TRBJ2-4; possible D gene TRBD1, 5 bases. V shed 2 bases and J shed 1 base, with 12 bases lying between them. Germline loops: CDR1 KGHSH, CDR2 LQKENI. The CDR3 loop spans 16 amino acids. The CDR3 DNA reads TGTGCCAGCTCACCAGTAGCAGGGCCGGCCAAAAACATTCAGTACTTC. Its protein is CASSPVAGPAKNIQYF.

The V and J genes are TRBV3-1 and TRBJ2-1, with TRBD2 matching over 13 bases. V shed 4 bases and J 6 bases; nucleotides not matched to a gene: 9. The CDR3 is 17 residues long. Germline lookup yields CDR1 LGHDT and CDR2 YNNKEL (reference sequence). The CDR3 bases are TGTGCCAGCAGCCCGTGGGGACTAGCGGGGACTAGCAATGAGCAGTTCTTC. Amino acid sequence: CASSPWGLAGTSNEQFF.

The chain joins TRBV2 to TRBJ2-1; D perhaps matches TRBD1 (6 bases). From germline, CDR1 is SNHLY and CDR2 FYNNEI. V dropped 6 bases and J dropped 7 bases, with 19 bases sitting between them. The CDR3 has 15 amino acids. The CDR3 DNA reads as TGTGCCAGCAGGGGACAAGGGTTGCCTGTAAATGAGCAGTTCTTC. Its protein product is CASRGQGLPVNEQFF.

This clonotype has ten or more counts. The chain joins TRBV4-1 to TRBJ2-5; D gene ambiguous. V was pared by 5 bases and J by 7 bases, with 8 bases between. Germline assignment: CDR1 MGHRA and CDR2 YSYEKL. The CDR3 is 11 residues long. The DNA of the CDR3 is TGCGCCAGCAGCAGCCCGGGGACCCAGTACTTC. The encoded protein is CASSSPGTQYF.

The chain is built from TRBV6-1 and TRBJ1-5, with a tentative D call TRBD1 (6 bases). Germline V lookup: CDR1 MNHNS, CDR2 SASEGT. This CDR3 has 15 amino acids. V was shortened by 6 bases and J by 5 bases, with 17 bases between the two germline ends. Here the CDR3 DNA reads TGTGCCAGCAGGGGGGCTAGGGGAGGCGATCAGCCCCAGCATTTT. It codes for CASRGARGGDQPQHF.

The chain is built from TRBV9 and TRBJ2-7; 8 bases are a match to TRBD1. Germline V lookup: CDR1 SGDLS, CDR2 YYNGEE. V shed 2 bases and J 2 bases; nucleotides not matched to a gene: 9. There are 16 residues in the CDR3. CDR3 sequence (DNA): TGTGCCAGCAGCGTGGGGGCTACGACAGGGGCCTACGAGCAGTACTTC. This sequence encodes CASSVGATTGAYEQYF.

The gene calls are TRBV7-6 and TRBJ2-3, with D possibly being TRBD1 or TRBD2 (5 bases each). CDR3 length equals 15 residues. Germline CDR1 SGHVS, CDR2 FNYEAQ. V gave up 5 bases and J gave up 4 bases, with 16 bases separating them. The CDR3 DNA reads as TGTGCCAGCAGCCAATCCGGGGCGGATGCAGATACGCAGTATTTT. Amino acid sequence: CASSQSGADADTQYF.

Remarks on this clonotype: This may come from a read error, since a much larger clone is one base off. The chain is built from TRBV20-1 and TRBJ1-1; TRBD1 might be the D (5 bases). CDR3 length equals 14 residues. Per the germline V gene, CDR1 is DFQATT and CDR2 is SNEGSKA (reference sequence). V lost 1 base and J lost 4, with 13 bases in between. CDR3 nucleotides: TGCAGTGCTAGAGGTGAGGGGCCGGGCACTGAAGCTTTCTTT. This codes for CSARGEGPGTEAFF.

This clonotype has a handful of counts. The chain links TRBV7-2 to TRBJ1-2; weak D call: TRBD1 (6 bases). The length of the CDR3 is 13 residues. Germline V gives CDR1 SGHTA, CDR2 FQGNSA. V lost 7 bases and J lost 8, with 17 bases in between. CDR3 loop: CASTGVPWEGYTF. The CDR3 nucleotides read TGTGCCAGCACAGGGGTCCCCTGGGAAGGCTACACCTTC.

The chain has TRBV5-6 and TRBJ2-5; D ambiguous. Germline assignment: CDR1 SGHDT and CDR2 YYEEEE. The CDR3 sequence is 12 residues long. Trimming left V 5 bases short and J 5 bases short, with 10 bases between. The CDR3 loop is CASRWSGETQYF. The CDR3 coding sequence is TGTGCCAGCAGGTGGTCTGGGGAGACCCAGTACTTC.

The genes are TRBV20-1 and TRBJ2-5; TRBD2 might be the D (8 bases). Between the trimmed V and J ends, which lost 7 bases and 5 bases, there was a span of 29 bases. CDR1 and CDR2 (germline): DFQATT, SNEGSKA (reference sequence). CDR3 length: 17 amino acids. DNA for the CDR3: TGCAGTGTCCCCCCACAGGGGAGGGAGCGGGGGACGGAGACCCAGTACTTC. Translated, it gives CSVPPQGRERGTETQYF.

V is TRBV9 and J is TRBJ1-3; no clear D. CDR1 is SGDLS, CDR2 YYNGEE, per germline. The V gene lost 4 bases and the J gene lost 6 bases, with 14 bases spanning the gap. The CDR3 is 14 amino acids. CDR3 sequence (DNA): TGTGCCAGCAGCCCGAGCCCTCGCCTAAACACCATATATTTT. It encodes CASSPSPRLNTIYF.

This chain uses TRBV10-3 with TRBJ2-5, with 11 bases aligning to TRBD1. The DNA matches TRBJ2-7 better at its end, which makes the J call doubtful. The germline V gene encodes CDR1 ENHRY and CDR2 SYGVKD. The CDR3 is made up of 14 amino acids. The CDR3, as DNA: TGTGCCATCAGTCCAGGGACAGGGGGCTACGAGCAGTACTTC. Translated, it gives CAISPGTGGYEQYF.